The rows below give T cell receptor beta chains drawn from one sample of a study of cytomegalovirus exposure and HLA in healthy donors. TCRdb's copy holds only in-frame clones and misses some; the assay was immunoSEQ multiplex PCR. The table lists under 200,000 clones, around 85% of them singletons. The sequencing input was PBMCs. The receptor set was obtained from a young man in good health and CMV-seropositive. CDR3s include the opening cysteine and the closing phenylalanine or tryptophan. Each record gives: V gene, clone size, J gene, D gene, CDR3 DNA, CDR3 protein. A D gene is named only where the DNA matches it firmly. Size is omitted from some rows. Given values are once, few, many or a class for expanded clones.

>TRBV6-1|few|TRBJ1-2|-
TGTGCCAGCAACCCCTTGGGGACATCCAACTATGGCTACACCTTC
CASNPLGTSNYGYTF
>TRBV4-3|-|TRBJ1-3|-
TGCGCCAGCAGCCAAGAAGGAGGTTTTACCATATATTTT
CASSQEGGFTIYF
>TRBV6-6|few|TRBJ1-2|-
TGTGCCAGCAGCCCGCAGGGTCGTGGCTACACCTTC
CASSPQGRGYTF
>TRBV2|-|TRBJ1-4|TRBD1
TGTGCCAGCAGTAGGGACAGGGGGAATGAAAAACTGTTTTTT
CASSRDRGNEKLFF
>TRBV5-4|-|TRBJ1-3|-
TGTGCCAGCAGCTTCGACTCAAACCTTGGAAACACCATATATTTT
CASSFDSNLGNTIYF
>TRBV11-2|-|TRBJ2-5|TRBD2
TGTGCCAGCAGCTCTGGACTAGCGGGGGGTCTCGAAAGTGAGACCCAGTACTTC
CASSSGLAGGLESETQYF
>TRBV7-9|-|TRBJ2-7|TRBD2
TGTGCCAGCAGTTCAGGGGGACTAGCCTCTTACGAGCAGTACTTC
CASSSGGLASYEQYF
>TRBV7-9|-|TRBJ1-2|-
TGTGCCAGCAGCTTCGACGGAGGCTATGGCTACACCTTC
CASSFDGGYGYTF
>TRBV9|-|TRBJ1-3|TRBD1
TGTGCCAGCAGCCTTCGACAGGGGGTCTCTGGAAACACCATATATTTT
CASSLRQGVSGNTIYF
>TRBV6-5|-|TRBJ1-2|TRBD1
TGTGCCAGCAGAGCGACAGGGGGCTCATATGGCTACACCTTC
CASRATGGSYGYTF
>TRBV6-5|-|TRBJ2-3|TRBD2
TGTGCCAGCACCGTAGCGGGGGGGCGCACAGATACGCAGTATTTT
CASTVAGGRTDTQYF
>TRBV11-3|-|TRBJ2-3|-
TGTGCCAGCAGCTTAGGCGGGACCCAGTATTTT
CASSLGGTQYF
>TRBV19|-|TRBJ1-1|-
TGTGCCAGTAGTATGTCGGACATCCATAGTGAAGCTTTCTTT
CASSMSDIHSEAFF
>TRBV19|-|TRBJ1-5|TRBD1
TGTGCCAGTAGTCTAAGACAGGGACGACAGCCCCAGCATTTT
CASSLRQGRQPQHF
>TRBV27|-|TRBJ2-1|TRBD2
TGTGCCAGCAGTTTAAGACTAGCGGGGGGGATTCGGGACAATGAGCAGTTCTTC
CASSLRLAGGIRDNEQFF
>TRBV18|-|TRBJ2-3|-
TGTGCCAGCTCACCACAGGGGGGGCCCACAGATACGCAGTATTTT
CASSPQGGPTDTQYF
>TRBV19|-|TRBJ2-3|-
TGTGCCCAACACCCGATACTCGCGGGGAGCCCCTCAGATACGCAGTATTTT
CAQHPILAGSPSDTQYF
>TRBV7-7|-|TRBJ2-2|TRBD2
TGTGCTGCCGCCAGGGCGGGAGGAGTCGGGGAGCTGTTTTTT
CAAARAGGVGELFF
>TRBV5-1|once|TRBJ2-3|-
TGCGCCAGCAGCTTGGACTGGGCCACAGATACGCAGTATTTT
CASSLDWATDTQYF
>TRBV11-1|-|TRBJ1-1|-
TGTGCCAGCAGCTTGGGTCAGGGGTTGAACACTGAAGCTTTCTTT
CASSLGQGLNTEAFF
>TRBV5-6|few|TRBJ1-5|-
TGTGCCAGCAGCCAGGGTCTAAGCAATCAGCCCCAGCATTTT
CASSQGLSNQPQHF
>TRBV19|few|TRBJ2-1|-
TGTGCCAGTAGTCCCTGGACAGCCTACAATGAGCAGTTCTTC
CASSPWTAYNEQFF
>TRBV7-6|-|TRBJ1-2|-
TGTGCCAGCAGCTTAGCCTCTGGTCAGAGTGGGCCTAACTATGGCTACACCTTC
CASSLASGQSGPNYGYTF
>TRBV27|-|TRBJ1-1|TRBD1
TGTGCCAGCAGCTGGACAGGAAGCGTGAACACTGAAGCTTTCTTT
CASSWTGSVNTEAFF
>TRBV19|-|TRBJ1-6|TRBD1
TGTGCCAGTAGTCCCCGACGGACAGGGGGCGATAATTCACCCCTCCACTTT
CASSPRRTGGDNSPLHF
>TRBV6-4|once|TRBJ2-1|TRBD2
TGTGCCAGCAGGCTACTAGCGGGGGAGTACAATGAGCAGTTCTTC
CASRLLAGEYNEQFF
>TRBV7-2|-|TRBJ1-6|-
TGTGCCAGCAGCTTAGATGTAACACCCCTCCACTTT
CASSLDVTPLHF
>TRBV9|-|TRBJ1-2|-
TGTGCCAGCAGCCGTCCAGGGGTCTATGGCTACACCTTC
CASSRPGVYGYTF
>TRBV5-1|few|TRBJ1-2|-
TGCGCCAGCAGCGTAGTAGACAGCTCCTATGGCTACACCTTC
CASSVVDSSYGYTF
>TRBV5-6|-|TRBJ1-1|TRBD1
TGTGCCAGCAGCTCACAGGGGATGAACACTGAAGCTTTCTTT
CASSSQGMNTEAFF
>TRBV5-6|-|TRBJ1-5|TRBD1
TGTGCCAGCAGCCTACAGGGGTATAGCAATCAGCCCCAGCATTTT
CASSLQGYSNQPQHF
>TRBV25-1|-|TRBJ1-6|-
TGTGCCAGCAGCACGGGGGGGGTTGGTAATTCACCCCTCCACTTT
CASSTGGVGNSPLHF
>TRBV9|-|TRBJ1-1|-
TGTGCCAGCAGCGTATATTCGGGGGCTGAAGCTTTCTTT
CASSVYSGAEAFF
>TRBV7-3|-|TRBJ2-1|-
TGTGCCAGCAGCCTAGACGCAAATGAGCAGTTCTTC
CASSLDANEQFF
>TRBV7-9|-|TRBJ2-3|TRBD2
TGTGCCAGCAGCTTAGCGCGGGGGGGGGTCGGGTCCACAGATACGCAGTATTTT
CASSLARGGVGSTDTQYF
>TRBV7-2|-|TRBJ2-3|TRBD2
TGTGCCAGCAGCTTCATGCTAGCGGGGCGGCACACAGATACGCAGTATTTT
CASSFMLAGRHTDTQYF
>TRBV19|-|TRBJ2-5|TRBD1
TGTGCCAGTAGTATAAGAGGACAGGGGTGGGAGACCCAGTACTTC
CASSIRGQGWETQYF
>TRBV7-8|-|TRBJ2-5|TRBD2
TGTGCCAGCAGCTTAGGTGCGGGGGGGTACCAAGAGACCCAGTACTTC
CASSLGAGGYQETQYF
>TRBV7-7|-|TRBJ2-7|-
TGTGCCAGCAGTCCCGGGGGTACCGACTACGAGCAGTACTTC
CASSPGGTDYEQYF
>TRBV5-1|-|TRBJ2-7|-
TGCGCCAGCAGCTTGGGGACAGAGGGCGAGCAGTACTTC
CASSLGTEGEQYF
>TRBV5-1|-|TRBJ1-3|-
TGCGCCAGCAGCCCGGGGGGACGGAGCTCTGGAAACATCATATATTTT
CASSPGGRSSGNIIYF
>TRBV7-8|-|TRBJ1-6|-
TGTGCCAGCAGCGAAAGGGCGAGGGGGATAATAAATTCACCCCTCCACTTT
CASSERARGIINSPLHF
>TRBV4-1|-|TRBJ2-7|TRBD1
TGCGCCAGCAGCCAAAGACAGGGTCTTTCCTACGAGCAGTACTTC
CASSQRQGLSYEQYF
>TRBV19|-|TRBJ1-1|TRBD1
TGTGCCAGTAGTCCACTGACAGGGGGGAACACTGAAGCTTTCTTT
CASSPLTGGNTEAFF
>TRBV27|-|TRBJ2-5|-
TGTGCCAGCAGTTTTTCGCACTTCCCCCAAGAGACCCAGTACTTC
CASSFSHFPQETQYF
>TRBV7-2|once|TRBJ1-2|-
TGTGCCAGCAGCTTTCTGGGACTCACTGGAGGCTACACCTTC
CASSFLGLTGGYTF